This T cell receptor beta chain was captured by sequencing in a study of blood T cell repertoires in COVID-19. Study-wide background: Italy, Spain and the United States were the sources of the convalescent and acute COVID-19 samples. The cDNA or gDNA used as material had been derived from T cells, B-cell-depleted T cells, or PBMCs.

Original methodology: Reference gene primers were amplified, and this amplification served to estimate nucleated cell counts. The table came from immunoSEQ multiplex PCR; TCRdb's copy has only in-frame clones and leaves some out. D and trimming were read from the DNA, whereas the V and J calls and clone size are those reported in that table. The table has roughly 200,000 clones, approximately 90% seen once. Trimming stripped 4 bases from V and 4 bases from J, with 11 bases between. CDR3 size: 13 residues. In germline, CDR1 is SGHTA, CDR2 FQGNSA. Source material: peripheral blood. The chain links TRBV7-2 to TRBJ2-7; D is perhaps TRBD1 (5 bases). The sequence came from a man aged 35 to 55 with active or convalescent COVID-19. The CDR3 DNA sequence: TGTGCCAGCAGCTCCAGGGTGATATACGAGCAGTACTTC. The encoded protein is CASSSRVIYEQYF.